This T cell receptor (beta chain) was sequenced for a study of a mutant IDH1 vaccine in newly diagnosed glioma. As for the study in general: During weeks 1, 3, 5, 7, 11, 15, 19 and 23, patients received eight vaccinations. Study results and caveats: Pseudoprogression looked unconnected to shifts in top peripheral T cell clonotypes.

CDR3 length equals 12 residues. The V gene lost 2 bases and the J gene lost 7 bases, with 9 bases spanning the gap. CDR1 and CDR2 from the germline V gene are SGHAT and FQNNGV. In the case of this clone: Its antigen is unknown.

Time point in this sample: week 5, during vaccination. The study gave 300 ug of mutant IDH1 20-mer peptide per vaccine dose, with topical imiquimod. The donor cohort comprised cases of new WHO grade 3 or 4 IDH1-mutant, ATRX-lost astrocytoma. Repertoires were generated with immunoSEQ multiplex PCR, while TCRdb's copy carries only in-frame clones and drops some. Altogether about 51,000 clones are present, roughly 78% being singletons, with the ten largest covering around 2%. The receptor was isolated from a woman aged 35 to 49 with glioma. The chain links TRBV11-2 to TRBJ2-7; maybe TRBD1 (5 bases). Sequencing used PBMCs, obtained from a glioma patient whose treatment included an IDH1 peptide vaccine. In DNA, the CDR3 is TGTGCCAGCAGCTTACAGGGTCAGGAGCAGTACTTC. Its protein is CASSLQGQEQYF.